This T cell receptor (beta chain) came from a study of T cells in Graves' hyperthyroidism and ophthalmopathy (dated by TCRdb to 2018 to 2020). Regarding the research as a whole: Peripheral blood samples were taken at the time of initial diagnosis, prior to any treatment. The paper describes TCR Vbeta CDR3 sequencing of about 140 peripheral blood samples, made up of fewer than 50 ophthalmopathy patients, roughly 72 hyperthyroidism patients and around 17 progressor patients. Prospective prediction of ophthalmopathy was tested in an independent validation cohort of some 19 hyperthyroidism patients and roughly 16 patients who later progressed to ophthalmopathy. After sampling, hyperthyroidism patients received methimazole starting at 30 mg daily, and ophthalmopathy patients received high-dose intravenous methylprednisolone. A discovery cohort of fewer than 110 patients, approximately 44 with Graves' ophthalmopathy and approximately 60 with stable Graves' hyperthyroidism, was used to find distinguishing TCR V-J signatures. The 90 to 100 discovery patients were randomly split 7:3 into training and test sets. In addition, the study compared T-cell repertoires in thyroid tissue and in blood from roughly 6 Graves' hyperthyroidism patients.

Beyond this particular receptor, the publication reports: Blood samples also contained most of the expanded thyroid clonotypes (frequency above 0.001), which suggests that blood repertoires may reflect thyroid immune responses. Sample size was not statistically predetermined, and blinding of investigators to group allocation was not performed. In cross-validation, a model built on a 13 V-J signature told ophthalmopathy apart from stable hyperthyroidism with approximately 90% sensitivity and 81% to 82% specificity, and in testing the same model reached 80%/75%. In validation, the model predicted progression to ophthalmopathy with 65% to 71% sensitivity and over 72% specificity, a median of roughly seven months before onset.

About this clonotype itself: Its antigen remains unidentified. Qualities for individual bases were not recorded, and no much larger clone is one base off.

Ophthalmopathy patients had moderately to severely active disease, with a Clinical Activity Score of 3 or more, a NOSPECS grade of 4 or more, and a disease duration of less than 3 months. Exclusion was applied to patients with uncontrolled infections, other autoimmune diseases, pregnancy or lactation. Diagnoses were established on the basis of clinical symptoms, serum thyroxine and TRAb, thyroid ultrasound, and orbital computed tomography. PBMCs were separated from roughly 9.3 ml of fresh peripheral blood using Ficoll-Paque density gradient centrifugation. Trizol reagent was used to extract total RNA, and RNA quality was then checked on an Agilent 2100 Bioanalyzer. The TCR beta CDR3 regions were amplified from the RNA transcripts. The first round of RT-PCR for the TCR CDR3 was performed with the HTBI primer set and the Qiagen OneStep RT-PCR kit. The libraries were constructed in a second round of multiplex PCR and then size-selected and purified. Sequencing of the libraries was done on an Illumina HiSeq2000 using paired-end 100 bp reads. The source study handled its data this way. SOAPnuke was used to process the raw data, with reads discarded if the reads contained adapters or uncalled bases, had a mean Phred below 15, or lacked an exact constant-primer or identifier match. COPE v1.2.5 was used to merge the high-quality paired reads, and each unique nucleotide sequence was defined as a clonotype. MiTCR v1.1 was used to align the clonotypes against IMGT TRBV, TRBD and TRBJ reference segments. The analysis included only V-J combinations with a frequency above 0.0001, which together covered around 99% of the repertoires. A TCS score was defined as the ratio of F50 (clonal expansion) to E x V (chaos), with BLOSUM62-based TCRdist applied between CDR3 peptides within each V-J. Welch's t-statistics and random forest reduced roughly 500 V-J features to roughly 13, which were used in a naive Bayes classifier (R e1071). TCRdb reworked the public reads: Q25 trimming with fastp, MiXCR clone assembly, productive beta chains retained. Each CDR3 protein gets just one entry, which takes the most common genes and DNA from the rows behind it. In this record, the V and J calls reflect TCRdb's handling and not the investigators' own analysis. This sample gives fewer than 400,000 distinct CDR3 sequences in total; around 15% of them show up just once. Approximately 27% of the sample rests with the top ten.

CDR1 and CDR2 are drawn from the germline V gene: SGHTA, FQGNSA. The germline V and J ends show losses of 1 base and 6 bases respectively, and no gene match explains 5 bases of the junction. Including cysteine and phenylalanine, the CDR3 has 14 amino acids. Only CDR3 DNA is held: 42 bases, read in frame from base 1. The sequence came from a man over 45 with Graves' ophthalmopathy. The V and J genes are TRBV7-2 and TRBJ2-7, and TRBD1 aligns with 8 junction nucleotides. The sequencing sample was made of blood. In nucleotide form, the sequence is TGTGCCAGCAGCTTAGGACAGGGGCTGTTCGAGCAGTACTTC. Translated, this is CASSLGQGLFEQYF.